The 8 T cell receptor beta chains given below trace back to one sample, sequenced in a study of cytomegalovirus exposure and HLA in healthy donors. The PCR employed 60 Vbeta primers together with 13 Jbeta primers. Assay: immunoSEQ multiplex PCR; the TCRdb copy retains only in-frame clones and omits some. The table lists 150,000 to 200,000 clones, 65% to 85% of them singletons, with about 6.3% in the top ten. Material for sequencing was PBMCs. Receptors originate from a male donor in good health and CMV-seropositive.

CDR3 amino acids: CASSTEGDSDQPQHF. The CDR3 nucleotides are TGTGCCAGCAGCACCGAGGGGGATTCGGATCAGCCCCAGCATTTT. V and J are TRBV9 and TRBJ1-5; D is perhaps TRBD1 (6 bases). Trimming stripped 4 bases from V and 5 bases from J, with 16 bases between. Per the germline V gene, CDR1 is SGDLS and CDR2 is YYNGEE. This CDR3 spans 15 amino acids.

This chain uses TRBV2 with TRBJ2-7; 9 bases align to TRBD1. Trimming removed 10 bases from V and 3 bases from J; junction bases left unmatched: 7. The CDR3 loop spans 13 amino acids. Germline values: CDR1 SNHLY, CDR2 FYNNEI. This CDR3 is CATSRDRDYEQYF. CDR3 nucleotide sequence: TGTGCCACCTCTAGGGACAGGGACTACGAGCAGTACTTC. The full variable domain, with the rest looked up from reference TRBV2 and TRBJ2-7, is EPEVTQTPSHQVTQMGQEVILRCVPISNHLYFYWYRQILGQKVEFLVSFYNNEISEKSEIFDDQFSVERPDGSNFTLKIRSTKLEDSAMYFCATSRDRDYEQYFGPGTRLTVT.

The V gene is TRBV6-5, the J gene TRBJ1-4; the D is unclear. CDR3 length equals 12 residues. V lost 8 bases, J lost 8 bases, and 12 bases lay in between. CDR1 is MNHEY, CDR2 SVGAGI, per germline. The CDR3 loop is CASRKGGEKLFF. As DNA, the CDR3 is TGTGCCAGCCGTAAGGGAGGGGAAAAACTGTTTTTT.

The chain links TRBV29-1 to TRBJ2-5; TRBD2 aligns across 8 bases. The DNA matches TRBJ2-7 better at its end, which makes the J call doubtful. Germline lookup yields CDR1 SQVTM and CDR2 ANQGSEA. CDR3 length: 15 amino acids. The DNA for the CDR3 is TGCAGCGTCTCACACAGGGCCGGGGGGGGATACGAGCAGTACTTC. It encodes CSVSHRAGGGYEQYF.

Concerning this clone itself: One end of the junction does not line up with germline, which may come from a read error. This chain links TRBV19 with TRBJ2-7, with 10 bases identical to TRBD1. The CDR3 runs 16 residues. Germline-derived CDR1 and CDR2 are LNHDA and SQIVND (reference sequence). The CDR3 protein is CASSTGAGTGDYEQCF. The CDR3 bases are TGTGCCAGTAGTACGGGGGCGGGGACAGGGGACTACGAGCAGTGCTTC.

This clone was recorded a few times. The rearrangement uses TRBV5-1 and TRBJ2-1, with 9 bases aligning to TRBD2. Germline V gives CDR1 SGHRS, CDR2 YFSETQ. CDR3 length: 17 residues. The V gene end was trimmed by 2 bases and the J gene end by 5 bases; junction bases not matched to a gene: 11. The CDR3 DNA sequence: TGCGCCAGCAGCTTCTTGCGTGGGACTAGCTCGGACAATGAGCAGTTCTTC. Residues: CASSFLRGTSSDNEQFF.

This clone was recorded only once. One end of the junction varies from germline; a read error may be responsible. This chain connects TRBV7-2 to TRBJ2-5; a possible D gene is TRBD1 (5 bases). In germline, CDR1 is SGHTA, CDR2 FQGNSA. CDR3 length: 15 residues. CDR3 in amino acids: CASSWHRRFQEAQYF. The CDR3 bases are TGTGCCAGCAGCTGGCACAGGCGATTCCAAGAGGCCCAGTACTTC.

This rearrangement joins TRBV7-2 to TRBJ2-7; TRBD2 agrees at 9 bases. The CDR3 runs to 14 residues. Germline V gives CDR1 SGHTA, CDR2 FQGNSA. V lost 5 bases to trimming and J lost 0 bases; unmatched junction nucleotides: 2. CDR3 in amino acids: CASSLLAGSYEQYF. CDR3 DNA: TGTGCCAGCAGCCTACTAGCGGGCTCCTACGAGCAGTACTTC.